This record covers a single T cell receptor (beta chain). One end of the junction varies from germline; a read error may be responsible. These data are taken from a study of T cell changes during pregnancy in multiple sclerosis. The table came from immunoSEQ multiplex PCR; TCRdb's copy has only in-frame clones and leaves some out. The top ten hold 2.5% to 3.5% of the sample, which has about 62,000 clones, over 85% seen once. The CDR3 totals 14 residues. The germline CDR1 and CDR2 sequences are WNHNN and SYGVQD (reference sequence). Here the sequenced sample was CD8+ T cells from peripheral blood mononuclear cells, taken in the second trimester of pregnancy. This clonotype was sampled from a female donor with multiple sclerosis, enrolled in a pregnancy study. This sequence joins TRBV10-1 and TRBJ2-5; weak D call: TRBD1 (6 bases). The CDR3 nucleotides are TGCGCCAACAGTGAGAAGGACAGAGGTCGGACCCAGTACTTC. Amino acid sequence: CANSEKDRGRTQYF.